These 30 T cell receptor beta chains originate from one sample sequenced in a study of PD-1 blockade in classical Hodgkin lymphoma. Relapse after autologous stem cell transplantation occurred in every patient, and brentuximab vedotin exposure varied. Measured with immunoSEQ multiplex PCR; TCRdb has only the in-frame clones, and not every one. Of more than 90,000 clones listed, around 89% were seen once; the top ten hold under 8%. Sequenced here: peripheral blood mononuclear cells (PBMCs), sampled before the second cycle of nivolumab. The receptors were gathered from a human donor with classical Hodgkin lymphoma.

The rearrangement joins TRBV5-1 to TRBJ1-1, with a tentative D call TRBD1 (5 bases). Trimming took off 0 bases at V and 2 bases at J, with 23 bases between the two ends. The CDR3 spans 19 residues. Looked up from germline, CDR1 is SGHRS and CDR2 is YFSETQ. For the CDR3, the DNA is TGCGCCAGCAGCTTGGCGCGCGGGAGGCCGGGGACGCCAAACACTGAAGCTTTCTTT. Protein sequence: CASSLARGRPGTPNTEAFF.

This clone was counted between two and nine times. The chain carries TRBV18 and TRBJ1-2; 8 positions agree with TRBD1. Looked up from germline, CDR1 is KGHSH and CDR2 is LQKENI. The CDR3 loop spans 16 amino acids. V shed 3 bases, J shed 2 bases, and the junction held 8 bases outside the gene matches. In nucleotides, the CDR3 is TGTGCCAGCTCACCGGGACAGGTGGGGCTAAACTATGGCTACACCTTC. Protein sequence: CASSPGQVGLNYGYTF.

The chain uses TRBV5-1 and TRBJ1-2; D is possibly TRBD1 (5 bases). With 4 bases removed from V and 2 bases from J, the gap between germline ends came to 18 bases. The length of the CDR3 is 16 residues. Germline V lookup: CDR1 SGHRS, CDR2 YFSETQ. DNA of the CDR3: TGCGCCAGCAGCCCGTCCGGGGCAGCTATAAACTATGGCTACACCTTC. It encodes CASSPSGAAINYGYTF.

The chain uses TRBV18 and TRBJ2-7; perhaps TRBD1 as D (6 bases). V shed 0 bases and J shed 5 bases, with 14 bases lying between them. The CDR3 is 15 residues long. Germline-derived CDR1 and CDR2 are KGHSH and LQKENI. This CDR3 reads CASSPPTGIFHEQYF. CDR3 DNA sequence: TGTGCCAGCTCACCACCGACAGGTATATTCCACGAGCAGTACTTC. The full variable domain, completed using reference TRBV18 and TRBJ2-7, is NAGVMQNPRHLVRRRGQEARLRCSPMKGHSHVYWYRQLPEEGLKFMVYLQKENIIDESGMPKERFSAEFPKEGPSILRIQQVVRGDSAAYFCASSPPTGIFHEQYFGPGTRLTVT.

The V and J genes are TRBV4-3 and TRBJ2-1; 8 nucleotides align to TRBD2. Germline V gene data show CDR1 as LGHNA and CDR2 as YSLEER. The length of the CDR3 is 16 residues. V was pared by 3 bases and J by 4 bases, with 8 bases of the junction left unmatched. In DNA form, the CDR3 reads TGCGCCAGCAGCCACCGGGGGGGCATCAAGTACAATGAGCAGTTCTTC. It codes for CASSHRGGIKYNEQFF.

The CDR3 region is CASSIAVNYGYTF. The CDR3 nucleotides are TGTGCCAGTAGTATCGCAGTTAACTATGGCTACACCTTC. The chain has TRBV19 and TRBJ1-2, with D uncertain. Trimming shortened V by 3 bases and J by 1 base, and 6 bases separated the two germline ends. Germline CDR1 is LNHDA and CDR2 is SQIVND (reference sequence). This CDR3 has 13 amino acids.

This clone appeared a few times. V and J are TRBV30 and TRBJ1-2; D is uncertain. This CDR3 contains 12 residues. Trimming removed 4 bases at V and 8 bases at J, with 14 bases between. Germline V CDR1 and CDR2: GTSNPN, SVGIG (reference sequence). CDR3 bases: TGTGCCTGGACCGAGGAAGATAAGGGCTACACCTTC. Translated: CAWTEEDKGYTF.

V is TRBV6-1 and J is TRBJ1-2; no clear D. The CDR3 is made up of 15 amino acids. The germline gives CDR1 MNHNS, CDR2 SASEGT. V lost 5 bases, J lost 3 bases, and 16 bases lay in between. In DNA, the CDR3 is TGTGCCAGCAGTCTTGAACTCAACAGCTACTATGGCTACACCTTC. It encodes CASSLELNSYYGYTF.

A single count supports this clone. The rearrangement joins TRBV11-2 to TRBJ2-5; 13 nucleotides align to TRBD2. CDR1 and CDR2 from the germline V gene are SGHAT and FQNNGV. The trim removed 5 bases at V and 4 bases at J, leaving 13 bases unmatched. The CDR3 has 18 residues. The CDR3 region has the DNA TGTGCCAGCAGCCCCCGACCCGGACTAGCGGGGGCCGGAGAGACCCAGTACTTC. This sequence encodes CASSPRPGLAGAGETQYF.

Only a few counts were recorded for this clone. This rearrangement joins TRBV19 to TRBJ1-5; D is possibly TRBD1 (6 bases). Germline V lookup: CDR1 LNHDA, CDR2 SQIVND (reference sequence). The V gene lost 4 bases and the J gene lost 0 bases, with 7 bases spanning the gap. This CDR3 has 14 amino acids. The CDR3 loop reads CASSRDISNQPQHF. CDR3 in DNA: TGTGCCAGTAGTAGGGACATTAGCAATCAGCCCCAGCATTTT.

The chain combines TRBV30 with TRBJ2-1; D uncertain. Germline V gene lookup returns CDR1 GTSNPN and CDR2 SVGIG (reference sequence). Trimming pared 5 bases from V and 6 bases from J, leaving 11 bases between. The CDR3 is 12 residues long. DNA of the CDR3: TGTGCCTGGTATGAATGGAGCAATGAGCAGTTCTTC. It codes for CAWYEWSNEQFF.

The table lists this clone with a few counts. The chain is built from TRBV6-4 and TRBJ1-1; 8 positions match TRBD1. The CDR3 covers 14 residues. Per germline, CDR1 MRHNA and CDR2 SNTAGT. V shed 6 bases and J 6 bases; nucleotides not matched to a gene: 9. The CDR3, as DNA: TGTGCCAGCAGACGACAGGGGCTGTCGGCTGAAGCTTTCTTT. It specifies CASRRQGLSAEAFF.

This clone was seen just once. This chain connects TRBV25-1 to TRBJ2-7; D is ambiguous. CDR1 and CDR2 from the germline V gene are MGHDK and SYGVNS. V was shortened by 4 bases and J by 5 bases, with 6 bases between the two germline ends. This CDR3 is built from 11 residues. CDR3 bases: TGTGCCAGCAGTGTTTTCAACGAGCAGTACTTC. It codes for CASSVFNEQYF.

The chain combines TRBV4-3 with TRBJ1-2; no definite D call. The CDR3 is made up of 13 amino acids. Per the germline V gene, CDR1 is LGHNA and CDR2 is YSLEER. V was trimmed by 1 base and J by 0 bases, leaving 3 bases between them. The CDR3 is CASSQVANYGYTF. In DNA form, the CDR3 reads TGCGCCAGCAGCCAAGTAGCTAACTATGGCTACACCTTC.

The CDR3 sequence is CASSLTGQGGYTF. The CDR3, as DNA: TGTGCCAGCAGCTTAACCGGACAGGGAGGCTACACCTTC. J is TRBJ1-2 and V is TRBV7-3; 8 positions agree with TRBD1. The V gene's germline CDR1 is SGHTA and CDR2 FQGTGA. There are 13 residues in the CDR3. V lost 0 bases, J lost 8 bases, and 2 bases stayed unmatched.

The chain joins TRBV9 to TRBJ1-6; weak D call: TRBD1 (5 bases). Germline V gene data show CDR1 as SGDLS and CDR2 as YYNGEE. This CDR3 region has 14 residues. V was pared by 8 bases and J by 10 bases, with 19 bases between. The CDR3 DNA reads TGTGCCAGACATGGGGGGTCTTTAGGGTCACCCCTCCACTTT. Amino acid sequence: CARHGGSLGSPLHF.

This clone showed up just once. The chain joins TRBV7-9 to TRBJ2-2; tentatively, D is TRBD2 (5 bases). This CDR3 is 14 amino acids long. Germline V gives CDR1 SEHNR, CDR2 FQNEAQ (reference sequence). V lost 1 base, J lost 6 bases, and 9 bases lay in between. The CDR3 is CASSLEGVAGELFF. CDR3 in DNA: TGTGCCAGCAGCTTAGAGGGAGTCGCCGGGGAGCTGTTTTTT.

The rearrangement joins TRBV6-1 to TRBJ1-5; D uncertain. V lost 10 bases, J lost 3 bases, and 16 bases lay in between. The CDR3 sequence is 14 residues long. CDR1 MNHNS and CDR2 SASEGT come from the germline V gene. The CDR3 nucleotides read TGTGCCACGCTAAATGGTGTCCTCAATCAGCCCCAGCATTTT. Its protein product is CATLNGVLNQPQHF.

The chain recombines TRBV7-9 with TRBJ1-1; maybe TRBD1 (6 bases). CDR1 is SEHNR and CDR2 is FQNEAQ in the germline V gene (reference sequence). CDR3 size: 14 residues. Trimming stripped 3 bases from V and 2 bases from J, with 10 bases between. Here the CDR3 reads CASSLDSTNTEAFF. The DNA for the CDR3 is TGTGCCAGCAGCTTGGACAGTACCAACACTGAAGCTTTCTTT.

This chain connects TRBV28 to TRBJ2-2, with 13 positions matching TRBD2. V lost 4 bases and J lost 5; bases outside the gene matches: 10. Looked up from germline, CDR1 is MDHEN and CDR2 is SYDVKM. This CDR3 has 18 residues. The CDR3 spells CASSSRPGLAGRTGELFF. CDR3 coding DNA: TGTGCCAGCAGTTCACGACCGGGACTAGCGGGGCGGACCGGGGAGCTGTTTTTT.

The chain is built from TRBV7-2 and TRBJ1-3; D possibly corresponds to TRBD1 (5 bases). The germline gives CDR1 SGHTA, CDR2 FQGNSA. There are 15 residues in the CDR3. Trimming took off 10 bases at V and 3 bases at J, with 19 bases between the two ends. The CDR3: CAISPWTQGGNTIYF. The CDR3 DNA follows: TGTGCCATCTCCCCCTGGACACAAGGTGGAAACACCATATATTTT.

This chain joins TRBV7-9 and TRBJ1-4; D is perhaps TRBD1 (5 bases). Trimming cost V 1 base and J 0 bases, with 12 bases left between them. In germline, CDR1 is SEHNR, CDR2 FQNEAQ (reference sequence). This CDR3 spans 17 amino acids. The CDR3, as DNA: TGTGCCAGCAGCTTAGGACAGTCATTCGCAACTAATGAAAAACTGTTTTTT. As protein: CASSLGQSFATNEKLFF.

This CDR3 is CASSLGRLRDSPLHF. CDR3 in DNA: TGTGCCAGCAGCTTAGGCCGGCTCAGAGATTCACCCCTCCACTTT. V usage is TRBV13 and J usage is TRBJ1-6; D gene unclear. The V and J ends lost 0 bases and 8 bases respectively, with 11 bases between them. Germline values: CDR1 PRHDT, CDR2 FYEKMQ (reference sequence). This CDR3 contains 15 residues.

This chain joins TRBV28 and TRBJ1-2; TRBD1 aligns across 8 bases. Trimming removed 7 bases from V and 3 bases from J; junction bases left unmatched: 4. The CDR3 is made up of 13 amino acids. Germline values: CDR1 MDHEN, CDR2 SYDVKM. In nucleotides, the CDR3 is TGTGCCAGCATGAACAGGGGGTACTATGGCTACACCTTC. Translation gives CASMNRGYYGYTF.

The genes are TRBV2 and TRBJ1-2; maybe TRBD1 (6 bases). The ends were cut back, 8 bases at V and 7 bases at J, with 14 bases in the middle. The CDR3 has 12 residues. Germline CDR1 SNHLY, CDR2 FYNNEI. CDR3 bases: TGTGCCAGCCGAACAGGGAGTGGTGGCTACACCTTC. It encodes CASRTGSGGYTF.

This clone has only one observation. The chain carries TRBV10-3 and TRBJ2-4; no clear D. Germline V gene data show CDR1 as ENHRY and CDR2 as SYGVKD. Trimming left V 2 bases short and J 0 bases short, with 8 bases between. The CDR3 is 15 residues long. DNA of the CDR3: TGTGCCATCAGTGAGGGGGTTCTAGCCAAAAACATTCAGTACTTC. It translates to CAISEGVLAKNIQYF.

This clone was recorded only once. CDR3 sequence (DNA): TGTGCCAGCAGAGACGGGGTTTTGAATGGCTACACCTTC. Encoded protein: CASRDGVLNGYTF. The chain combines TRBV9 with TRBJ1-2; no firm D call. Germline assignment: CDR1 SGDLS and CDR2 YYNGEE. The CDR3 extends over 13 amino acids. Trimming took 5 bases from V and 6 from J, leaving 14 bases between them. The full variable domain, rest sourced from reference TRBV9 and TRBJ1-2, is DSGVTQTPKHLITATGQRVTLRCSPRSGDLSVYWYQQSLDQGLQFLIQYYNGEERAKGNILERFSAQQFPDLHSELNLSSLELGDSALYFCASRDGVLNGYTFGSGTRLTVV.

This sequence joins TRBV7-2 and TRBJ1-5; 9 bases line up with TRBD1. The J segment lost 3 bases and the V segment lost 7 bases, leaving 7 bases of the junction unmatched. CDR1 SGHTA and CDR2 FQGNSA come from the germline V gene. This CDR3 spans 15 amino acids. CDR3 nucleotide sequence: TGTGCCAGCACCCTTACAGGGGGCTACAATCAGCCCCAGCATTTT. Encoded protein: CASTLTGGYNQPQHF. The full variable domain, completed using reference TRBV7-2 and TRBJ1-5, is GAGVSQSPSNKVTEKGKDVELRCDPISGHTALYWYRQSLGQGLEFLIYFQGNSAPDKSGLPSDRFSAERTGGSVSTLTIQRTQQEDSAVYLCASTLTGGYNQPQHFGDGTRLSIL.

This sequence joins TRBV4-2 and TRBJ2-1, with TRBD2 as a possible D gene (5 bases). In germline, CDR1 is LGHNA, CDR2 YNFKEQ. Trimming left V 4 bases short and J 6 bases short, with 13 bases between. CDR3 size: 14 residues. The CDR3 loop reads CASSPFTSPNEQFF. DNA of the CDR3: TGTGCCAGCAGCCCGTTTACTAGTCCCAATGAGCAGTTCTTC.

V usage is TRBV6-4 and J usage is TRBJ2-6; D possibly corresponds to TRBD1 (6 bases). The CDR3 consists of 15 residues. The germline gives CDR1 MRHNA, CDR2 SNTAGT. Between the trimmed V and J ends, which lost 6 bases and 1 base, there was a span of 10 bases. The CDR3 region is CASRPQGSGANVLTF. The CDR3 bases are TGTGCCAGCAGACCACAGGGTTCTGGGGCCAACGTCCTGACTTTC.